This TCR beta chain was obtained from a study of monozygotic twins with inflammatory bowel disease. This CDR3 contains 14 residues. Per germline, CDR1 KGHSH and CDR2 LQKENI. TCRdb reprocessed the 5' RACE reads, with one entry per CDR3 protein and no DNA. The sample has over 90,000 distinct CDR3 sequences. V gene TRBV18 combines with J gene TRBJ2-1; without DNA, the TCRdb call of TRBD2 cannot be checked. The TCR was taken from a human donor with ulcerative colitis or Crohn's disease, or a healthy co-twin of an affected twin (not recorded which). Sample: blood. This chain's CDR3 is CASSGLAGINEQFF. The full variable domain, in which reference TRBV18 and TRBJ2-1 provide the parts outside the CDR3, is NAGVMQNPRHLVRRRGQEARLRCSPMKGHSHVYWYRQLPEEGLKFMVYLQKENIIDESGMPKERFSAEFPKEGPSILRIQQVVRGDSAAYFCASSGLAGINEQFFGPGTRLTVL.